A selection of T cell receptor beta chains follows, all from one sample in a study of blood T cells in healthy people across ages. TCRdb re-derived calls from the 5' RACE reads in MiXCR, one entry per CDR3 protein. Seen here are 700,000 or so distinct CDR3 sequences, around a fifth observed once, and the top ten hold under 25%. The sequencing input was blood. The origin of the receptors is a man between 65 and 85 years old in good health. Both conserved end residues are part of each CDR3. The D gene is left open where the match is weak. Clone size is stated in some rows and not others, as once, few, many or a class when expanded.

CDR3	DNA	size	D	V	J
CASSLSLDNEQFF	TGTGCCAGCAGCTTATCTTTGGACAATGAGCAGTTCTTC	-	-	TRBV7-2	TRBJ2-1
CASSQDIGWNTEAFF	TGTGCCAGCAGCCAAGATATCGGGTGGAACACTGAAGCTTTCTTT	-	-	TRBV3-1	TRBJ1-1
CASSLASGGRKSDTQYF	TGCGCCAGCAGCTTGGCCTCCGGAGGGAGGAAGTCAGATACGCAGTATTTT	few	-	TRBV5-1	TRBJ2-3
CASSIGRVNQPQHF	TGTGCCAGTAGTATAGGCAGGGTCAATCAGCCCCAGCATTTT	-	-	TRBV19	TRBJ1-5
CASSSRGAGTEAFF	TGTGCCAGCAGCTCGAGGGGAGCTGGCACTGAAGCTTTCTTT	few	-	TRBV9	TRBJ1-1
CANKAVGYNEQFF	TGTGCCAACAAGGCAGTCGGTTACAATGAGCAGTTCTTC	-	-	TRBV7-9	TRBJ2-1
CSARAGGSSYNEQFF	TGCAGTGCGCGGGCTGGAGGAAGCTCCTACAATGAGCAGTTCTTC	-	-	TRBV20-1	TRBJ2-1
CASGSPLGGYYGYTF	TGTGCTAGTGGTTCCCCCTTGGGGGGTTACTATGGCTACACCTTC	few	-	TRBV12-5	TRBJ1-2
CASSPWDRLYEQYF	TGTGCCAGCAGTCCCTGGGACAGGCTTTACGAGCAGTACTTC	-	TRBD1	TRBV28	TRBJ2-7
CASSFPWGQGTETQYF	TGTGCCAGCAGTTTCCCATGGGGACAGGGCACAGAGACCCAGTACTTC	-	TRBD1	TRBV12-3/TRBV12-4	TRBJ2-5
CASRETGGLSGYTF	TGTGCCAGCAGAGAGACAGGGGGCTTAAGCGGCTACACCTTC	many	TRBD1	TRBV27	TRBJ1-2